A selection of T cell receptor beta chains follows, all from one sample in a study of neurological immune-mediated disorders. TCRdb passed the 5' RACE reads through MiXCR, listing each CDR3 protein once. The repertoire includes about 59,000 distinct CDR3 sequences, under 30% of them detected once, and about 4.5% sits in the top ten. The source material was PBMCs. The source of these receptors is a man aged 55 to 70 with HTLV-1-associated myelopathy (HAM/TSP). CDR3s include the opening cysteine and the closing phenylalanine or tryptophan. Each record gives: clone size, V gene, D gene, J gene, CDR3 protein, CDR3 DNA. D genes are given only for firm matches. Clone size is not always given. Where it is, it says once, few, many or a class for expanded clones.

abundance: medium-sized
v_gene: TRBV20-1
d_gene: TRBD2
j_gene: TRBJ2-7
CDR3aa: CSARGLLAVPSYEQYF
CDR3nt: TGCAGTGCTAGAGGGTTACTAGCGGTACCCTCCTACGAGCAGTACTTC

abundance: many
v_gene: TRBV29-1
d_gene: TRBD1
j_gene: TRBJ1-2
CDR3aa: CSVVTGLTNYGYTF
CDR3nt: TGCAGCGTGGTGACAGGGCTAACTAACTATGGCTACACCTTC

abundance: many
v_gene: TRBV6-5
d_gene: TRBD2
j_gene: TRBJ2-2
CDR3aa: CASSYAALAGHTGELFF
CDR3nt: TGTGCCAGCAGTTACGCAGCGCTAGCGGGACACACCGGGGAGCTGTTTTTT

abundance: .
v_gene: TRBV10-3
d_gene: .
j_gene: TRBJ2-3
CDR3aa: CAISESDRSRTDTQYF
CDR3nt: TGTGCCATCAGTGAGAGTGACAGGTCCCGCACAGATACGCAGTATTTT

abundance: many
v_gene: TRBV12-3/TRBV12-4
d_gene: .
j_gene: TRBJ1-2
CDR3aa: CASSPRVRAGHYGYTF
CDR3nt: TGTGCCAGCAGTCCGAGGGTACGGGCCGGGCACTATGGCTACACCTTC

abundance: .
v_gene: TRBV10-2
d_gene: TRBD2
j_gene: TRBJ2-1
CDR3aa: CASLPRGLGSHNEQFF
CDR3nt: TGCGCCAGTCTCCCCCGAGGACTAGGGTCCCACAATGAGCAGTTCTTC

abundance: .
v_gene: TRBV5-1
d_gene: TRBD2
j_gene: TRBJ2-7
CDR3aa: CASSKAGVGYEQYF
CDR3nt: TGCGCCAGCTCGAAAGCGGGAGTAGGGTACGAGCAGTACTTC

abundance: .
v_gene: TRBV5-1
d_gene: .
j_gene: TRBJ1-4
CDR3aa: CASSLAAGVNEKLFF
CDR3nt: TGCGCCAGCAGCTTGGCCGCGGGGGTTAATGAAAAACTGTTTTTT

abundance: many
v_gene: TRBV29-1
d_gene: TRBD1
j_gene: TRBJ2-3
CDR3aa: CSVDRGTGDTQYF
CDR3nt: TGCAGCGTTGACAGGGGGACAGGGGATACGCAGTATTTT

abundance: many
v_gene: TRBV28
d_gene: TRBD1
j_gene: TRBJ1-6
CDR3aa: CASRVDRGPNSPLHF
CDR3nt: TGTGCCAGCAGGGTCGACAGGGGACCCAATTCACCCCTCCACTTT

abundance: .
v_gene: TRBV18
d_gene: TRBD1
j_gene: TRBJ1-1
CDR3aa: CASSPTRTGETEAFF
CDR3nt: TGTGCCAGCTCACCAACCAGGACAGGGGAGACTGAAGCTTTCTTT

abundance: many
v_gene: TRBV6-6
d_gene: TRBD1
j_gene: TRBJ2-5
CDR3aa: CASSYYQTGTGQETQYF
CDR3nt: TGTGCCAGCAGTTACTACCAGACTGGGACAGGGCAAGAGACCCAGTACTTC

abundance: many
v_gene: TRBV6-5
d_gene: .
j_gene: TRBJ2-1
CDR3aa: CASSRLDNEQFF
CDR3nt: TGTGCCAGCAGCCGCCTTGACAATGAGCAGTTCTTC

abundance: many
v_gene: TRBV10-3
d_gene: .
j_gene: TRBJ1-1
CDR3aa: CAIRESWPRTEAFF
CDR3nt: TGTGCCATCAGAGAATCGTGGCCGAGGACTGAAGCTTTCTTT